The 20 T cell receptor beta chains given below trace back to one sample, sequenced in a study of OX40 agonist ivuxolimab in advanced cancers. Assay: immunoSEQ multiplex PCR; the TCRdb copy retains only in-frame clones and omits some. The sample has under 75,000 clones; over 90% are singletons. Here the sequenced sample was CD4+ or CD8+ T cells sorted from blood, taken in a trial of the OX40 agonist ivuxolimab. Receptors originate from an adult with an advanced solid tumor such as melanoma, head and neck, liver or kidney cancer.

V usage is TRBV11-2 and J usage is TRBJ2-1, with D unclear. V was cut by 0 bases and J by 13 bases, with 19 bases left in between. The CDR3 is 15 amino acids. Germline V gives CDR1 SGHAT, CDR2 FQNNGV. In DNA form, the CDR3 reads TGTGCCAGCAGCTTAGAGGGTGTCGCCTCTATACCACAGTTCTTC. This encodes CASSLEGVASIPQFF.

The genes are TRBV5-5 and TRBJ2-5; D remains ambiguous. The germline gives CDR1 SGHKS, CDR2 YYEKEE (reference sequence). CDR3 length equals 13 residues. The V end lost 1 base, the J end lost 2 bases, and 6 bases lay between the germline ends. The DNA for the CDR3 is TGTGCCAGCAGCTTGACGTGGCAAGAGACCCAGTACTTC. It translates to CASSLTWQETQYF.

The chain is built from TRBV5-6 and TRBJ1-1; D might be TRBD1 (5 bases). The CDR3 is 13 amino acids. Trimming took off 6 bases at V and 5 bases at J, with 14 bases between the two ends. Germline assignment: CDR1 SGHDT and CDR2 YYEEEE. The CDR3 DNA is TGTGCCAGCACCATACGTCGGGGGACTGAAGCTTTCTTT. Translated: CASTIRRGTEAFF.

This clone appeared a single time. The chain joins TRBV19 to TRBJ2-7, with D perhaps being TRBD1 or TRBD2 (5 bases each). The ends were cut back, 6 bases at V and 3 bases at J, with 12 bases in the middle. Germline V gene sequence: CDR1 LNHDA, CDR2 SQIVND (reference sequence). This CDR3 is 13 amino acids long. The CDR3 nucleotides are TGTGCCAGTAGCCCGGGACCCATCTACGAGCAGTACTTC. Its translation is CASSPGPIYEQYF.

The V gene is TRBV6-1, the J gene TRBJ2-2; TRBD1 matches 9 bases. The germline CDR1 and CDR2 sequences are MNHNS and SASEGT. The CDR3 totals 16 residues. The ends lost 4 bases at V and 6 bases at J; junction bases unmatched: 9. CDR3 sequence: CASSGGTGSGAGELFF. DNA for the CDR3: TGTGCCAGCAGTGGGGGGACAGGGAGTGGCGCCGGGGAGCTGTTTTTT.

The DNA for the CDR3 is TGTGCCAGCAGCTTAGACGCAGGGGTCAGAGGCTACACCTTC. Its protein is CASSLDAGVRGYTF. The chain links TRBV7-6 to TRBJ1-2, with D possibly TRBD1 on 6 matching bases. This CDR3 spans 14 amino acids. From germline, CDR1 is SGHVS and CDR2 FNYEAQ. V dropped 1 base and J dropped 8 bases, with 14 bases sitting between them.

This sequence joins TRBV10-3 and TRBJ2-3; 9 nucleotides match TRBD2. The CDR3 contains 14 residues. Germline loops: CDR1 ENHRY, CDR2 SYGVKD. V shed 7 bases, J shed 3 bases, and the junction held 5 bases outside the gene matches. CDR3 residues: CAINSGSRTDTQYF. The CDR3 DNA reads as TGTGCCATCAATAGCGGGAGCAGGACAGATACGCAGTATTTT.

This chain uses TRBV7-9 with TRBJ2-7; perhaps D is TRBD1 or TRBD2 (5 bases each). The CDR3 has 17 amino acids. Germline-derived CDR1 and CDR2 are SEHNR and FQNEAQ (reference sequence). Trimming pared 5 bases from V and 7 bases from J, leaving 27 bases between. In nucleotides, the CDR3 is TGTGCCAGCAGCCCACAGGACTCGGGACCGGAGATGGGAGAGCAGTACTTC. Translating it yields CASSPQDSGPEMGEQYF.

This chain uses TRBV6-1 with TRBJ2-7; D ambiguous. V lost 6 bases and J lost 6, with 18 bases in between. Germline loops: CDR1 MNHNS, CDR2 SASEGT. The CDR3 contains 14 residues. Here the CDR3 DNA reads TGTGCCAGCAGAGACCCAGCCGTGGTCTTCGAGCAGTACTTC. Protein product: CASRDPAVVFEQYF.

The chain couples TRBV2 to TRBJ1-2; D call uncertain. Germline lookup yields CDR1 SNHLY and CDR2 FYNNEI. Trimming removed 1 base from V and 0 bases from J, with 6 bases in between. The CDR3 sequence is 14 residues long. The CDR3 nucleotides are TGTGCCAGCAGTGAAGGCGGAGCTAACTATGGCTACACCTTC. This translates into CASSEGGANYGYTF.

A word on this clone: One junction end does not reproduce the germline sequence, and a read error may be involved. This chain connects TRBV7-7 to TRBJ2-7; 9 nucleotides agree with TRBD1. There are 13 residues in the CDR3. Looked up from germline, CDR1 is SSHAT and CDR2 is FNYEAQ (reference sequence). The chain's CDR3 is CASSLDRGYEQYF. The CDR3 nucleotides read TGTGCTAGCAGTTTGGACAGGGGATACGAGCAGTACTTC.

This chain links TRBV13 with TRBJ1-6; D call uncertain. The germline V and J ends were trimmed by 5 bases and 2 bases, with 13 bases remaining between them. Germline V CDR1 and CDR2: PRHDT, FYEKMQ (reference sequence). CDR3 length: 16 residues. In DNA, the CDR3 is TGTGCCAGCAGCGAGGTGGGTGGGGCCTATAATTCACCCCTCCACTTT. The encoded protein is CASSEVGGAYNSPLHF. Together with reference TRBV13 and TRBJ1-6, the CDR3 gives the full variable domain: AAGVIQSPRHLIKEKRETATLKCYPIPRHDTVYWYQQGPGQDPQFLISFYEKMQSDKGSIPDRFSAQQFSDYHSELNMSSLELGDSALYFCASSEVGGAYNSPLHFGNGTRLTVT.

The CDR3 DNA sequence: TGTGCCAGCAGTCCAGTCGTCGAGCAGTACTTC. Residues: CASSPVVEQYF. J is TRBJ2-7 and V is TRBV2; D remains unclear. Germline CDR1 and CDR2: SNHLY and FYNNEI. This CDR3 is built from 11 residues. The V end was cut by 5 bases, the J end by 6 bases, with 8 bases between.

DNA for the CDR3: TGTCCACTTCAGGATGTAGCTACCTTGGGGGCCGGGGAGCTGTTTTTT. Translated: CPLQDVATLGAGELFF. The genes are TRBV2 and TRBJ2-2; D might be TRBD1 or TRBD2, each matching 5 bases. CDR1 SNHLY and CDR2 FYNNEI come from the germline V gene. This CDR3 comprises 16 residues.

CDR3 loop: CASSAEGRTDTQYF. CDR3 in DNA: TGTGCCAGCAGCGCCGAGGGACGCACAGATACGCAGTATTTT. The chain has TRBV9 and TRBJ2-3; the D gene could be TRBD1 or TRBD2 (5 bases each). The CDR3 is 14 amino acids. In germline, CDR1 is SGDLS, CDR2 YYNGEE. The V end was cut by 3 bases, the J end by 1 base, with 9 bases between.

The chain links TRBV29-1 to TRBJ1-2; 8 positions match TRBD1. Trimming at V came to 5 bases and at J to 4 bases, leaving 6 bases not matched to a gene. CDR1 and CDR2 (germline): SQVTM, ANQGSEA. This CDR3 comprises 13 residues. Here the CDR3 DNA reads TGCAGCGTTCCTGGGACAGGCGGCTATGGCTACACCTTC. Translated, it gives CSVPGTGGYGYTF.

The V gene is TRBV18, the J gene TRBJ2-7, with a possible D match to TRBD2 (5 bases). The germline V gene has CDR1 KGHSH and CDR2 LQKENI. V was clipped by 2 bases and J by 6 bases, with 11 bases between them. This CDR3 region has 13 residues. CDR3 bases: TGTGCCAGCTCACCATACGCTGGGAGCGAGCAGTACTTC. Its protein is CASSPYAGSEQYF.

This chain links TRBV19 with TRBJ2-5; D not resolved. The CDR3 is made up of 15 amino acids. Trimming stripped 0 bases from V and 5 bases from J, with 13 bases between. Germline V gene lookup returns CDR1 LNHDA and CDR2 SQIVND (reference sequence). The CDR3, as DNA: TGTGCCAGTAGTATAGAAAGGGCCCTTGTGGAGACCCAGTACTTC. It translates to CASSIERALVETQYF.

This sequence joins TRBV2 and TRBJ2-7; 12 bases align to TRBD2. The CDR3 length is 14 residues. After removal of 6 bases from V and 12 bases from J, the junction contained 12 bases not matched to a gene. Germline V CDR1 and CDR2: SNHLY, FYNNEI. The CDR3 reads CASSPGTSGSRGYF. In DNA form, the CDR3 reads TGTGCCAGCAGCCCCGGGACTAGCGGGTCCCGGGGGTACTTC.

The rearrangement links TRBV28 to TRBJ2-1, with 9 bases fitting TRBD2. J lost 0 bases, V lost 4 bases, and 10 bases had no gene match. Per the germline V gene, CDR1 is MDHEN and CDR2 is SYDVKM. The CDR3 runs to 18 residues. The CDR3 DNA follows: TGTGCCAGCAGTTACCCGTCGCATAGCGGGAGCTCCTACAATGAGCAGTTCTTC. Amino acid sequence: CASSYPSHSGSSYNEQFF.